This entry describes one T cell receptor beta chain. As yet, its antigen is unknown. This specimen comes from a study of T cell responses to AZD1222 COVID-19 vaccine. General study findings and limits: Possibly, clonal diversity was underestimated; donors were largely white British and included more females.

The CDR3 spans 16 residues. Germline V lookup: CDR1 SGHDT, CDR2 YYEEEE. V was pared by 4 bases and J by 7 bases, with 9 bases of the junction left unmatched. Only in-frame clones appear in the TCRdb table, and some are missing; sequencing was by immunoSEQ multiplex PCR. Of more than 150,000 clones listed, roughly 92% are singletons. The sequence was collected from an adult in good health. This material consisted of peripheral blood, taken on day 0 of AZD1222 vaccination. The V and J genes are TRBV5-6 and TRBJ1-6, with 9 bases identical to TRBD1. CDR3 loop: CASSLFDRGDNSPLHF. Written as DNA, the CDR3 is TGTGCCAGCAGCCTATTTGACAGGGGGGACAATTCACCCCTCCACTTT.